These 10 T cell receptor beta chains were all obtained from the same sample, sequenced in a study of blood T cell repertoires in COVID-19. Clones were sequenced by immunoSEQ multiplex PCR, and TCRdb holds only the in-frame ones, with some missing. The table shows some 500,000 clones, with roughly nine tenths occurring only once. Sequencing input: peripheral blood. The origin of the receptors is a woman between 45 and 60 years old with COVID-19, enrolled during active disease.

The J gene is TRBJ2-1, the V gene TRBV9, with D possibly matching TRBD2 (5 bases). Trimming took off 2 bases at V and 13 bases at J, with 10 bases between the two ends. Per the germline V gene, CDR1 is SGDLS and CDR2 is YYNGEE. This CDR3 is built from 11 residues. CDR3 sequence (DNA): TGTGCCAGCAGCGTGGGAGTTATACAGTTCTTC. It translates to CASSVGVIQFF.

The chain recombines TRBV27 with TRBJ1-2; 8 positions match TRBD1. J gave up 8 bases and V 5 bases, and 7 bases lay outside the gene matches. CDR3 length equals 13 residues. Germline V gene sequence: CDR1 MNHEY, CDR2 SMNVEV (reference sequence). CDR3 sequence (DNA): TGTGCCAGCAGTCCCGGACAGGGACGGGGCTACACCTTC. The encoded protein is CASSPGQGRGYTF.

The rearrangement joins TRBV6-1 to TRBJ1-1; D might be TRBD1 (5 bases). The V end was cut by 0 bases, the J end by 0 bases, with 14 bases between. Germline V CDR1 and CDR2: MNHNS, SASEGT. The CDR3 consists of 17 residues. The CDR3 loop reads CASSEAESRGMNTEAFF. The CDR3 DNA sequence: TGTGCCAGCAGTGAAGCCGAAAGTAGGGGCATGAACACTGAAGCTTTCTTT.

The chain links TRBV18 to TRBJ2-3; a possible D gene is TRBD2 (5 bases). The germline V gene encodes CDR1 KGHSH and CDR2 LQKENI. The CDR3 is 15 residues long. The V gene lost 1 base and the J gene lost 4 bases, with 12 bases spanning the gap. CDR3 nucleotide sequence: TGTGCCAGCTCACCACAGGCTAGCTTAGCAGATACGCAGTATTTT. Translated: CASSPQASLADTQYF.

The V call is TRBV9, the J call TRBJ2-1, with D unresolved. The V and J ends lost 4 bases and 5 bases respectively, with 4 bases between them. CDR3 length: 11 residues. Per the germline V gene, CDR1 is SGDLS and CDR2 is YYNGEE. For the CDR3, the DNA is TGTGCCAGCAGCCCCGACAATGAGCAGTTCTTC. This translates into CASSPDNEQFF.

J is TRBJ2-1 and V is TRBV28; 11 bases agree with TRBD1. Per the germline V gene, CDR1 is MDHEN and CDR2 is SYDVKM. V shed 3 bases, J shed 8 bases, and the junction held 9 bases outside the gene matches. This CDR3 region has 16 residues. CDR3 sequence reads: CASSFRGQGGGDEQFF. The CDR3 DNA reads TGTGCCAGCAGTTTCCGGGGACAGGGGGGAGGGGATGAGCAGTTCTTC. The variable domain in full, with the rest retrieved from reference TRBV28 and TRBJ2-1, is DVKVTQSSRYLVKRTGEKVFLECVQDMDHENMFWYRQDPGLGLRLIYFSYDVKMKEKGDIPEGYSVSREKKERFSLILESASTNQTSMYLCASSFRGQGGGDEQFFGPGTRLTVL.

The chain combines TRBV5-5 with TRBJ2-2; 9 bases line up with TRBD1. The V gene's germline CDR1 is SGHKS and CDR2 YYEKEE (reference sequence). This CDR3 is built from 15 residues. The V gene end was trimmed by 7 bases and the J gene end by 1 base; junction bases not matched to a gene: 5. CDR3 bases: TGTGCCAGCCGCCCGGGACAGGGGAACACCGGGGAGCTGTTTTTT. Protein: CASRPGQGNTGELFF.

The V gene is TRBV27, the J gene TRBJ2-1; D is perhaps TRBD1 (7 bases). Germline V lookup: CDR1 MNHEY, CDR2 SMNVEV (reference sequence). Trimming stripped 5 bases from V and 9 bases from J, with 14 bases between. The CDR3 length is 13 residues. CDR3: CASSAYRGGEQFF. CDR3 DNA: TGTGCCAGCAGTGCCTACAGGGGAGGTGAGCAGTTCTTC.

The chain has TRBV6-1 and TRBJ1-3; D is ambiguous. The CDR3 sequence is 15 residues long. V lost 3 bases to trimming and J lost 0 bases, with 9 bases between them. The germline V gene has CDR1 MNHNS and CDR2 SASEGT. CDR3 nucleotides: TGTGCCAGCAGTGACCCTCTCAGCTCTGGAAACACCATATATTTT. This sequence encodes CASSDPLSSGNTIYF.

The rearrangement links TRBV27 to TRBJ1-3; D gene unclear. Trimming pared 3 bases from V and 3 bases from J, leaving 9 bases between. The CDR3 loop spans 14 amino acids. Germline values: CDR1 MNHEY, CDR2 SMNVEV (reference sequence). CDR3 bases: TGTGCCAGCAGTTTCAACGGTGATGGAAACACCATATATTTT. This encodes CASSFNGDGNTIYF.